This is a list of T cell receptor beta chains from one sample in a study of blood T cell repertoires in COVID-19. Clones were sequenced by immunoSEQ multiplex PCR, and TCRdb holds only the in-frame ones, with some missing. The sample lists 150,000 to 250,000 clones; approximately 90% were seen once. The sequenced material came from PBMCs or T cells enriched from blood (not recorded which). The source is a woman aged 30 to 39 who had recovered from COVID-19. Each CDR3 is given with its conserved first and last residue. Each record gives: J gene, CDR3 length, D gene, clone size, V gene, CDR3 DNA, CDR3 protein. D genes are given only for firm matches. Where a row states a size, it is once, few, many or the class of an expanded clone; other rows omit it.

>TRBJ1-1|16|NA|NA|TRBV19
TGTGCCAGTAGTGATAGGGGGAACGCTCTAGGCACTGAAGCTTTCTTT
CASSDRGNALGTEAFF
>TRBJ1-1|13|NA|once|TRBV11-2
TGTGCCAGCAGCTTAGGGGAGGGAATCGGGGCTTTCTTT
CASSLGEGIGAFF
>TRBJ2-7|16|TRBD2|NA|TRBV6-1
TGTGCCAGCAGTGAAATCGGGCTAGCGGGGCTCTACGAGCAGTACTTC
CASSEIGLAGLYEQYF
>TRBJ2-1|19|TRBD1|NA|TRBV6-2/TRBV6-3
TGTGCCAGCAGTTACTCGGGGTTCACCGGGACAGGGAGGAGGGATGAGCAGTTCTTC
CASSYSGFTGTGRRDEQFF
>TRBJ1-6|17|NA|NA|TRBV19
TGTGCCAGTAGTATAGAGGGGGCGAAGGATTCCGGTTCACCCCTCCACTTT
CASSIEGAKDSGSPLHF
>TRBJ1-2|15|TRBD1|NA|TRBV7-8
TGTGCCAGCAGCCGAGAAAGACAGGGGGCAGGGGGCTACACCTTC
CASSRERQGAGGYTF
>TRBJ1-4|14|TRBD1|NA|TRBV7-6
TGTGCCAGCAGCCTACAGGGGCCCAGACTTTCTCTGTTTTTT
CASSLQGPRLSLFF
>TRBJ2-7|15|TRBD1|NA|TRBV7-9
TGTGCCAGCAGCTTAGCGGGGACAGGGGGCGCCGGGCAGTACTTC
CASSLAGTGGAGQYF
>TRBJ1-5|14|NA|few|TRBV19
TGTGCCAGTGGGGAGAGAGTTAGCAATCAGCCCCAGCATTTT
CASGERVSNQPQHF
>TRBJ2-3|18|TRBD2|once|TRBV24-1
TGTGCCACCAGTGAACCAAGGGGTCTAGCGGGAACCACAGATACGCAGTATTTT
CATSEPRGLAGTTDTQYF
>TRBJ1-1|15|TRBD1|NA|TRBV4-1
TGCGCCAGCAGCCAAGGTCAGGGGGAGGACACTGAAGCTTTCTTT
CASSQGQGEDTEAFF
>TRBJ1-5|13|NA|few|TRBV30
TGTGCCTGGGCACCTCAGAGCAATCAGCCCCAGCATTTT
CAWAPQSNQPQHF
>TRBJ2-3|13|NA|few|TRBV12-3/TRBV12-4
TGTGCCAGCAGTCCCTGGAGGTCAGATACGCAGTATTTT
CASSPWRSDTQYF
>TRBJ1-5|15|NA|NA|TRBV28
TGTGCCAGCAGTTACACAGGGTTGAGCAATCAGCCCCAGCATTTT
CASSYTGLSNQPQHF
>TRBJ1-3|14|NA|NA|TRBV7-6
TGTGCCAGCAGCTTATTATCGTCGGGGAACACCATATATTTT
CASSLLSSGNTIYF
>TRBJ2-3|15|TRBD2|NA|TRBV6-5
TGTGCCAGCAGGCCCGGGACTAGTACAACAGATACGCAGTATTTT
CASRPGTSTTDTQYF
>TRBJ2-5|16|TRBD2|NA|TRBV6-5
TGTGCCAGCAGTTACTCGCTAGCGGGGGGCCAAGAGACCCAGTACTTC
CASSYSLAGGQETQYF
>TRBJ2-5|19|TRBD2|NA|TRBV11-3
TGTGCCAGCAGCGTAGGGACGGCCGGAACTCTAGCGGGTCGTGCGACCCAGTACTTC
CASSVGTAGTLAGRATQYF
>TRBJ1-1|14|NA|NA|TRBV11-1
TGTGCCAGCAGCTTGGGGGCCAGAAACACTGAAGCTTTCTTT
CASSLGARNTEAFF
>TRBJ2-7|14|NA|NA|TRBV27
TGTGCCAGCAGCCTTTCCGGGGTTTCGTACGAGCAGTACTTC
CASSLSGVSYEQYF